The 11 T cell receptor beta chains presented below share a single source sample, sequenced in a study of OX40 agonist ivuxolimab in advanced cancers. Only in-frame clones appear in the TCRdb table, and some are missing; sequencing was by immunoSEQ multiplex PCR. The data contain about 19,000 clones, approximately 86% of them seen just once; the ten biggest clones take up more than 50%. Material: CD4+ or CD8+ T cells sorted from blood, obtained in a trial of the OX40 agonist ivuxolimab. All receptors derive from an adult with an advanced solid tumor such as melanoma, head and neck, liver or kidney cancer.

This chain uses TRBV28 with TRBJ1-5; D is uncertain. This CDR3 is built from 16 residues. Germline CDR1 reads MDHEN; CDR2 reads SYDVKM. V was pared by 6 bases and J by 6 bases, with 21 bases between. The CDR3 nucleotides are TGTGCCAGCAGCCCTAGGCTTGGAGGGCTCAGTCAGCCCCAGCATTTT. It translates to CASSPRLGGLSQPQHF.

The chain employs TRBV6-6 and TRBJ2-1; tentative D call: TRBD2 (7 bases). The CDR3 spans 13 residues. The germline CDR1 and CDR2 sequences are MNHNY and SVGAGI (reference sequence). Trimming removed 10 bases from V and 8 bases from J, with 18 bases in between. The CDR3 loop is CATWGGLLYEQFF. For the CDR3, the DNA is TGTGCCACCTGGGGGGGGCTACTCTATGAGCAGTTCTTC.

This clone was observed once. The CDR3 region is CASVRGGELFF. Written as DNA, the CDR3 is TGCGCCAGTGTGCGGGGCGGGGAGCTGTTTTTT. The chain is built from TRBV10-2 and TRBJ2-2, with TRBD2 as a possible D gene (6 bases). The V end was cut by 9 bases, the J end by 7 bases, with 9 bases between. CDR1 and CDR2 (germline): WSHSY, SAAADI. The CDR3 loop spans 11 amino acids.

V is TRBV12-5 and J is TRBJ2-3; D remains unclear. From germline, CDR1 is LGHNT and CDR2 FRNRAP. The CDR3 runs to 11 residues. The germline V and J ends were trimmed by 4 bases and 5 bases, with 4 bases remaining between them. Here the CDR3 reads CASGWGDTQYF. The CDR3 DNA sequence: TGTGCTAGTGGTTGGGGAGATACGCAGTATTTT.

CDR3 residues: CASSLRQGGYGYTF. CDR3 DNA: TGTGCCAGCAGCTTACGGCAGGGTGGCTATGGCTACACCTTC. The V gene is TRBV7-9, the J gene TRBJ1-2; perhaps TRBD1 as D (5 bases). Germline lookup yields CDR1 SEHNR and CDR2 FQNEAQ (reference sequence). V lost 2 bases, J lost 4 bases, and 11 bases lay in between. The CDR3 runs to 14 residues.

This clone was recorded only once. This chain links TRBV5-4 with TRBJ2-7; 10 bases are a match to TRBD1. V lost 4 bases and J lost 2; bases outside the gene matches: 3. The CDR3 totals 14 residues. Germline CDR1 is SGHNT and CDR2 is YYREEE (reference sequence). The CDR3 region has the DNA TGTGCCAGCAGCCCGGGACAGGGGCCCTACGAGCAGTACTTC. Encoded protein: CASSPGQGPYEQYF.

This clone was detected a few times. V and J are TRBV7-2 and TRBJ2-5, with a tentative D call TRBD1 (7 bases). Germline V gives CDR1 SGHTA, CDR2 FQGNSA. The ends were cut back, 2 bases at V and 11 bases at J, with 18 bases in the middle. The CDR3 contains 14 residues. The CDR3 is CASSLLGQGEEQYF. The CDR3 bases are TGTGCCAGCAGCTTATTGGGTCAGGGGGAGGAGCAGTACTTC.

The chain combines TRBV27 with TRBJ2-3; 9 positions match TRBD2. CDR3 size: 17 residues. Germline V CDR1 and CDR2: MNHEY, SMNVEV (reference sequence). V shed 6 bases, J shed 2 bases, and the junction held 12 bases outside the gene matches. The CDR3 sequence: CASRIFSGGTYTDTQYF. DNA for the CDR3: TGTGCCAGCAGGATCTTCAGCGGGGGGACTTACACAGATACGCAGTATTTT.

This CDR3 reads CASTPIETGYSPLHF. The CDR3 nucleotides are TGTGCCAGCACCCCGATTGAGACAGGGTATTCACCCCTCCACTTT. This chain links TRBV28 with TRBJ1-6; 7 bases line up with TRBD1. Unmatched junction bases numbered 11, after V lost 7 bases and J lost 8 bases. The CDR3 is 15 amino acids. The V gene's germline CDR1 is MDHEN and CDR2 SYDVKM.

V gene TRBV21-1 combines with J gene TRBJ1-5. TRBV21-1 is a listed pseudogene. The CDR3 loop spans 15 amino acids. This CDR3 is CASSKGWAGNQPQHF. CDR3 nucleotide sequence: TGTGCCAGCAGCAAGGGGTGGGCTGGCAATCAGCCCCAGCATTTT.

The gene calls are TRBV19 and TRBJ1-5; 7 nucleotides agree with TRBD1. CDR3 length: 16 amino acids. V was clipped by 3 bases and J by 5 bases; unmatched bases: 10. Germline CDR1 is LNHDA and CDR2 is SQIVND (reference sequence). The CDR3 reads CASSILGTDYYQPQHF. DNA of the CDR3: TGTGCCAGTAGTATTTTAGGGACAGATTATTATCAGCCCCAGCATTTT. The full variable domain, with the rest looked up from reference TRBV19 and TRBJ1-5, is DGGITQSPKYLFRKEGQNVTLSCEQNLNHDAMYWYRQDPGQGLRLIYYSQIVNDFQKGDIAEGYSVSREKKESFPLTVTSAQKNPTAFYLCASSILGTDYYQPQHFGDGTRLSIL.